Below, one T cell receptor (beta chain) is given with its context. The target antigen is unknown. Profiled with immunoSEQ multiplex PCR; TCRdb holds only in-frame clones, not every one. Here the sample spans about 80,000 clones, 84% being singletons. This sample is drawn from a study of OX40 agonist ivuxolimab in advanced cancers. On the study more broadly: Ivuxolimab, an antibody that agonizes OX40 (CD134), was administered to the patients. Three individuals attained partial responses, comprising one hepatocellular carcinoma case and two cutaneous melanoma cases.

Autoimmune disease history or systemic immunosuppression meant exclusion. The CDR3 consists of 14 residues. Germline CDR1 is LNHDA and CDR2 is SQIVND (reference sequence). Study-wide results and caveats: Expanded clones were, on average, more numerous in CD8+ T cells than in CD4+.

The source was CD4+ or CD8+ T cells sorted from blood, collected in a trial of the OX40 agonist ivuxolimab. This clonotype was obtained from an adult with an advanced solid tumor such as melanoma, head and neck, liver or kidney cancer. The chain uses TRBV19 and TRBJ2-5, with 8 nucleotides matching TRBD1. The tail of the sequence fits TRBJ2-7 better, so the J call may be wrong. As DNA, the CDR3 is TGTGCCAGTGGCCTCTCGGGACAGGACTACGAGCAGTACTTC. This codes for CASGLSGQDYEQYF.